The clone carrying this T cell receptor beta chain appeared many times. Its cognate antigen is unknown. The time point denotes: pre-sensitization, week 0. As for treatment: therapeutic diphenylcyclopropenone sensitization with weekly scalp DPC. Unseparated into fractions, whole blood served as the source from which total RNA was extracted. This sample was included in a study of human T cells and chemical hapten exposure. Overall study: Throughout the approximately 24-week study, diphenylcyclopropenone was applied weekly to the patients' scalps. Cases of alopecia areata, totalis or universalis occurred in a predominantly female patient group. Broader study findings: Sensitizing to DPC left TCRs with a frequency above 1 in 1000 unaltered.

Within the library, unique molecular identifiers were attached to each individual cDNA molecule. TCRdb recomputed calls from the RACE reads with MiXCR, one row per CDR3 protein. The table includes approximately 50,000 distinct CDR3 sequences, roughly 9% detected once. The origin of this receptor is a woman aged 30 to 39 with alopecia areata. Some clones in this sample may be carry-over from other donors' samples. The material sequenced was whole blood, taken in connection with sensitization to the hapten diphenylcyclopropenone (DPC).

CDR3 DNA sequence: TGTGCCAGCAGCAAAAGGAGCAGGGGGAGGAATTCACCCCTCCACTTT. Translating it yields CASSKRSRGRNSPLHF. The rearrangement uses TRBV21-1 and TRBJ1-6; the table's D call TRBD1 went unverified against the DNA. TRBV21-1 is a documented pseudogene. CDR3 size: 16 residues.